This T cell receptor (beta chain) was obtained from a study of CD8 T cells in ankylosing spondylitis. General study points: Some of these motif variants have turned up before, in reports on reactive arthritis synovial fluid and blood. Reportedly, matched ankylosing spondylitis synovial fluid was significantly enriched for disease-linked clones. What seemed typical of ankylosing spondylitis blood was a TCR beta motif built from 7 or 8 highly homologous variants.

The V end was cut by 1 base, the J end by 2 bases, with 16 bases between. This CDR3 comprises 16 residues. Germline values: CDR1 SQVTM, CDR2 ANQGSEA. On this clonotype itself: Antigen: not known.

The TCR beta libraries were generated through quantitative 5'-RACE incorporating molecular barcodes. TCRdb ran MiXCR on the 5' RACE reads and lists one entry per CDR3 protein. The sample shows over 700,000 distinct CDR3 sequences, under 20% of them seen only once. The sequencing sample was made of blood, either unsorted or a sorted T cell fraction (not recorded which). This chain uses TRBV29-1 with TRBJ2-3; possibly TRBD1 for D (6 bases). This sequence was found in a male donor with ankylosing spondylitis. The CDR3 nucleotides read TGCAGCGTTGAAGGGGACACCTCCAGGATCACAGATACGCAGTATTTT. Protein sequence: CSVEGDTSRITDTQYF.